The T cell receptor beta chain under discussion was sequenced for a study of cytomegalovirus exposure and HLA in healthy donors. This CDR3 has 14 amino acids. Trimming removed 8 bases from V and 6 bases from J; junction bases left unmatched: 11. Germline V lookup: CDR1 ENHRY, CDR2 SYGVKD. The PCR used 60 Vbeta and 13 Jbeta primers. Only in-frame clones appear in the TCRdb table, and some are missing; sequencing was by immunoSEQ multiplex PCR. The sample shows more than 110,000 clones, roughly 75% of them seen only once. The sequence was collected from a young man in good health and CMV-seronegative. The rearrangement joins TRBV10-3 to TRBJ1-2; 8 bases fit TRBD1. The sample comprised PBMCs. CDR3 coding DNA: TGTGCCATCCGACAGGGGACACTAACTGATGGCTACACCTTC. Encoded protein: CAIRQGTLTDGYTF.